Here is one T cell receptor (beta chain) with its context. These data originate in a study of control samples from healthy donors and cancer patients. J was trimmed by 4 bases and V by 5 bases; bases with no gene match: 8. The CDR3 is 15 residues long. Germline-derived CDR1 and CDR2 are LGHDT and YNNKEL (reference sequence). TCRdb's copy holds only in-frame clones and misses some; the assay was immunoSEQ multiplex PCR. The data contain 75,000 to 100,000 clones, around 88% of them singletons. V usage is TRBV3-1 (or the pseudogene TRBV3-2) and J usage is TRBJ2-7, with TRBD2 matching over 10 bases. The source material was blood. This receptor was obtained from a man aged 25-45 years in good health. Written as DNA, the CDR3 is TGTGCCAGCAGCTATCGGACTAGCGGAGAGTACGAGCAGTACTTC. Translated, it gives CASSYRTSGEYEQYF.